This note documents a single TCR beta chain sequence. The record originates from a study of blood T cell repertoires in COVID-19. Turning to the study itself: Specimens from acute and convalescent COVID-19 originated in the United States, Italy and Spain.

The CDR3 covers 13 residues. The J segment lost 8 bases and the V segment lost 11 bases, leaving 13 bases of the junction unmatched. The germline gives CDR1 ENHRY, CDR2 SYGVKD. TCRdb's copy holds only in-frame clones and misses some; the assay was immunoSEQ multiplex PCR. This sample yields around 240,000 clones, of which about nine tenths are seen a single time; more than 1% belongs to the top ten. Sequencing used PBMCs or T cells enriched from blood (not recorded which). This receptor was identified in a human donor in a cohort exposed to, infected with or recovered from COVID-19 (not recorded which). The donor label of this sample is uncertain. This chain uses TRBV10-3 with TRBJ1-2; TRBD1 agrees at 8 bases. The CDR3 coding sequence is TGTGCCTTACGACTGACAGGGGCTGGGGGCTACACCTTC. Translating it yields CALRLTGAGGYTF.